This T cell receptor (beta chain) was recorded in a study of post-analysis software for immune sequencing data. Study at large: The study covered relapsing-remitting, secondary progressive and progressive-relapsing courses of multiple sclerosis. Whole-study findings and limits: Relative to controls, patients had 5 or 6 TRBV segments at higher frequency, with TRBV5-6, TRBV5-1 and TRBV20-1 among these. The F measure placed samples prepared in the same batch into strongly shared clusters. In multiple sclerosis, normalized Chao1 diversity was significantly below that of controls.

The CDR3 contains 13 residues. The germline gives CDR1 SGHRS, CDR2 YFSETQ. The V gene lost 5 bases and the J gene lost 8 bases, with 14 bases spanning the gap. Each TCR beta cDNA library carried unique molecular identifiers. T cells, about 0.9 to 10 million of them, yielded some 510,000 cDNA molecules. From the PCR reads, TCRdb called clonotypes with MiXCR, one entry per CDR3 protein. In the table there are over 700,000 distinct CDR3 sequences, roughly 27% of which are singletons. Details on this clonotype: Its specificity is unknown.

The specimen was blood. V is TRBV5-1 and J is TRBJ2-1; D might be TRBD1 (6 bases). This receptor was identified in a girl between 5 and 17 years old with multiple sclerosis. The CDR3: CASSDPGVDEQFF. For the CDR3, the DNA is TGCGCCAGCAGTGATCCAGGGGTTGATGAGCAGTTCTTC.